This T cell receptor beta chain derives from a study of blood T cell repertoires in COVID-19. Turning to the study itself: The United States, Italy and Spain supplied acute and convalescent COVID-19 samples. From T cells, B-cell-depleted T cells, or PBMCs came the material, which was cDNA or gDNA.

The CDR3 extends over 13 amino acids. Trimming removed 0 bases at V and 5 bases at J, with 5 bases between. CDR1 is SGHAT and CDR2 is FQNNGV in the germline V gene. Categorization into cohorts depended on clinical history that participants reported. Under the authors' procedure: Nucleated cell number was recorded as an estimate derived from reference gene primer amplification. The protocol was immunoSEQ multiplex PCR, while the TCRdb copy is restricted to in-frame clones and leaves out a portion. D and trimming come from the DNA, and the V and J calls and clone size come from that table. The sample lists 110,000 to 150,000 clones; around four fifths were seen once.

The TCR originated in a woman aged 40 to 50 who had recovered from COVID-19. Sequencing input: PBMCs or T cells enriched from blood (not recorded which). This chain joins TRBV11-2 and TRBJ2-1, with no clear D. The CDR3 is CASSLDLNNEQFF. For the CDR3, the DNA is TGTGCCAGCAGCTTAGACTTAAACAATGAGCAGTTCTTC.